This entry lists 8 T cell receptor beta chains sequenced from one sample in a study of T cell repertoires in cytomegalovirus infection. These receptors lack a known antigen. TCRdb ran MiXCR on the reads and lists one entry per CDR3 protein. This table has tens of thousands of distinct CDR3 sequences, under 20% appearing once. Sequences were derived from CD8+ T cells from cultured PBMCs, sampled from culture after CMV antigen stimulation. All receptors derive from a human donor in good health (CMV status not recorded). Some clones in this sample may be carry-over from other donors' samples.

This clonotype has only a few counts. The chain carries TRBV15 and TRBJ1-2, with TRBD1 matching over 7 bases. The CDR3 is made up of 17 amino acids. Germline lookup yields CDR1 LNHNV and CDR2 YYDKDF (reference sequence). With V trimmed by 0 bases and J by 2 bases, 9 bases remained unmatched. CDR3 loop: CATSRDRLRDSNYGYTF. In nucleotides, the CDR3 is TGTGCCACCAGCAGAGATAGGTTGAGGGACAGCAACTATGGCTACACCTTC.

V gene TRBV19 combines with J gene TRBJ2-5; D remains ambiguous. Germline values: CDR1 LNHDA, CDR2 SQIVND (reference sequence). V lost 6 bases to trimming and J lost 5 bases, with 10 bases between them. The CDR3 is made up of 12 amino acids. The CDR3 is CASRELGETQYF. DNA for the CDR3: TGTGCCAGTAGGGAGTTAGGGGAGACCCAGTACTTC.

This clonotype was seen a few times. The gene calls are TRBV5-4 and TRBJ2-5; 7 nucleotides align to TRBD1. The CDR3 runs 14 residues. Germline CDR1 and CDR2: SGHNT and YYREEE (reference sequence). V lost 4 bases and J lost 5; bases outside the gene matches: 8. The CDR3 DNA is TGTGCCAGCAGCGATAGACAGGGATGGGAGACCCAGTACTTC. Translation gives CASSDRQGWETQYF.

This chain connects TRBV24-1 to TRBJ2-3; D may be TRBD1 (6 bases). Germline V CDR1 and CDR2: KGHDR, SFDVKD. V gave up 3 bases and J gave up 3 bases, with 12 bases separating them. The CDR3 length is 15 residues. The CDR3 region has the DNA TGTGCCACCAGTGATAGTACAGGGTTGACAGATACGCAGTATTTT. It is translated as CATSDSTGLTDTQYF.

This clonotype was observed a handful of times. The chain combines TRBV6-1 with TRBJ1-2, with D perhaps TRBD1 (5 bases). Looked up from germline, CDR1 is MNHNS and CDR2 is SASEGT. This CDR3 has 13 residues. With 4 bases removed from V and 4 bases from J, the gap between germline ends came to 10 bases. The CDR3 reads CASSGREPYGYTF. DNA of the CDR3: TGTGCCAGCAGTGGCAGGGAACCCTATGGCTACACCTTC.

This clonotype was seen more than once but under ten times. The chain is built from TRBV7-3 and TRBJ2-7; the D gene is possibly TRBD1 (5 bases). The CDR3 length is 15 residues. The V and J ends lost 5 bases and 3 bases respectively, with 17 bases between them. Germline V gene data show CDR1 as SGHTA and CDR2 as FQGTGA. The CDR3 nucleotides read TGTGCCAGCAGCCCTGGGTCAGGGATCGGCTACGAGCAGTACTTC. The encoded protein is CASSPGSGIGYEQYF.

The sample holds a few counts of this clonotype. The chain employs TRBV10-2 and TRBJ1-6; possible D gene TRBD1, 5 bases. The CDR3 totals 15 residues. With 2 bases removed from V and 16 bases from J, the gap between germline ends came to 21 bases. CDR1 WSHSY and CDR2 SAAADI come from the germline V gene. CDR3 sequence (DNA): TGCGCCAGCAGTGAGGGGGAGGGCAGGGTTTCAAGACTCCACTTT. This gives the protein CASSEGEGRVSRLHF.

As regards this clonotype: This may stem from a read error, because a much larger clone lies one nucleotide away. V usage is TRBV6-2 or TRBV6-3 and J usage is TRBJ2-1; a possible D gene is TRBD2 (5 bases). The CDR3 contains 16 residues. From germline, CDR1 is MNHEY and CDR2 SVGEGT. The CDR3 loop reads CASCYPDSYSYNEQFF. The CDR3 coding sequence is TGTGCCAGCTGTTACCCGGACTCTTACTCCTACAATGAGCAGTTCTTC.